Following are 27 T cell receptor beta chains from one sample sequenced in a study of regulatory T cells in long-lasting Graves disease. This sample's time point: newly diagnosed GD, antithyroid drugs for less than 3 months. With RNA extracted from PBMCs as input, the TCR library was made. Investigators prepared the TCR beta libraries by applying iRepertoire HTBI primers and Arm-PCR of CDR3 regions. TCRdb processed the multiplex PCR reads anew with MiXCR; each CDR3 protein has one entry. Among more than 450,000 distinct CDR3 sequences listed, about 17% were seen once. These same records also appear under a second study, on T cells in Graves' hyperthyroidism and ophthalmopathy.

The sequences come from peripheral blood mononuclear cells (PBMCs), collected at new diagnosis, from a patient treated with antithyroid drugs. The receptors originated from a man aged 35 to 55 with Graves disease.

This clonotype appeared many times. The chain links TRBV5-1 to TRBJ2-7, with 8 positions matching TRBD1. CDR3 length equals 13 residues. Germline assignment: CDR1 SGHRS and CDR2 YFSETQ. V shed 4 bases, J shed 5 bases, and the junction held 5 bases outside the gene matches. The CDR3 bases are TGCGCCAGCAGCACTCAGGGGGCAGACGAGCAGTACTTC. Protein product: CASSTQGADEQYF.

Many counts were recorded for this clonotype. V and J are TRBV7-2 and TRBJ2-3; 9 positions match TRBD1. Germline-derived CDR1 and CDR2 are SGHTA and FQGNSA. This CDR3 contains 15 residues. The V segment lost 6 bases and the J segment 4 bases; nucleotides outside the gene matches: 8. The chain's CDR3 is CASRRKTGGADTQYF. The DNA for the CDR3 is TGTGCCAGCAGACGAAAAACAGGGGGCGCAGATACGCAGTATTTT.

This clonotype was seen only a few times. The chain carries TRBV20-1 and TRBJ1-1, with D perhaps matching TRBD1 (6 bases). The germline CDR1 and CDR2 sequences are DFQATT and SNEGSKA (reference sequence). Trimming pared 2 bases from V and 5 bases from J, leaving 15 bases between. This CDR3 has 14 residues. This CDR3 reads CSARIYRVGTEAFF. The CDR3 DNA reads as TGCAGTGCTAGAATCTACAGGGTGGGAACTGAAGCTTTCTTT.

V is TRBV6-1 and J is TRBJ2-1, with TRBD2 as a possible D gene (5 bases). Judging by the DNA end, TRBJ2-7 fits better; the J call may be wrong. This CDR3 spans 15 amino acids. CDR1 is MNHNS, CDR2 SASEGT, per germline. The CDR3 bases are TGTGCCAGCAGCCTCGACTTAGGGAGTTACAATGAGCAGTACTTC. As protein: CASSLDLGSYNEQYF.

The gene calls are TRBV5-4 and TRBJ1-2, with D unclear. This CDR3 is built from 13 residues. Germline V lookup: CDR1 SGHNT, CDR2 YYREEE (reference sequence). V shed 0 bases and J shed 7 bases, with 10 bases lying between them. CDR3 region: CASSLDRLAGYTF. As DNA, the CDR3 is TGTGCCAGCAGCTTGGACCGGCTAGCTGGCTACACCTTC. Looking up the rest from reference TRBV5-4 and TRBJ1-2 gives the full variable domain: ETGVTQSPTHLIKTRGQQVTLRCSSQSGHNTVSWYQQALGQGPQFIFQYYREEENGRGNFPPRFSGLQFPNYSSELNVNALELDDSALYLCASSLDRLAGYTFGSGTRLTVV.

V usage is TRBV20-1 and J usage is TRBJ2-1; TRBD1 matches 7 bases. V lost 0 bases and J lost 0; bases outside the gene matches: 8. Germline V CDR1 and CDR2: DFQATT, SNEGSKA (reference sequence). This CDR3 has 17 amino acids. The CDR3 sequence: CSARDLGSGGSYNEQFF. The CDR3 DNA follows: TGCAGTGCTAGAGATCTCGGTTCAGGGGGCTCCTACAATGAGCAGTTCTTC.

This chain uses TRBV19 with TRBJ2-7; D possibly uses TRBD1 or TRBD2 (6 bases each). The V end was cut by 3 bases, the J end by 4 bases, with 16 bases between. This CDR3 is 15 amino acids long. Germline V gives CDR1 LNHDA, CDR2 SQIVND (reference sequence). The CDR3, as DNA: TGTGCCAGTAGTATTGATTGGGGGGCTTCTTACGAGCAGTACTTC. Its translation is CASSIDWGASYEQYF.

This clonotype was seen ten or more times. CDR3 amino acids: CASSQDWGHTNEKLFF. CDR3 in DNA: TGTGCCAGCAGCCAAGATTGGGGGCATACTAATGAAAAACTGTTTTTT. The chain joins TRBV3-1 to TRBJ1-4; D is possibly TRBD1 (6 bases). Per the germline V gene, CDR1 is LGHDT and CDR2 is YNNKEL (reference sequence). Between the trimmed V and J ends, which lost 0 bases and 2 bases, there was a span of 10 bases. The CDR3 totals 16 residues.

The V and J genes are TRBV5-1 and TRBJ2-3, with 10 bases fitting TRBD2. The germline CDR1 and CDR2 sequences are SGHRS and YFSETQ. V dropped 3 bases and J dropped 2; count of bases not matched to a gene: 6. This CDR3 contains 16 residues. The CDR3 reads CASSSGTSAYTDTQYF. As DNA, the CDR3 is TGCGCCAGCAGCTCCGGGACTAGCGCCTACACAGATACGCAGTATTTT.

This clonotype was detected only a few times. DNA of the CDR3: TGCAGCGTTGAAGATCGTAGCGGGGCAGAGACCCAGTACTTC. It specifies CSVEDRSGAETQYF. This sequence joins TRBV29-1 and TRBJ2-5; 8 bases are a match to TRBD2. Germline V gives CDR1 SQVTM, CDR2 ANQGSEA. V trimming: 0 bases; J trimming: 4 bases; junction bases outside the gene matches: 4. The CDR3 length is 14 residues.

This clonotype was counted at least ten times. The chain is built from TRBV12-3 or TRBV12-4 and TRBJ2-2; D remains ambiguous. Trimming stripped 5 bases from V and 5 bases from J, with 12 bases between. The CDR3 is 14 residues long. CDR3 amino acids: CASSRDPATGELFF. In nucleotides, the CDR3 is TGTGCCAGCAGTCGCGACCCTGCTACCGGGGAGCTGTTTTTT.

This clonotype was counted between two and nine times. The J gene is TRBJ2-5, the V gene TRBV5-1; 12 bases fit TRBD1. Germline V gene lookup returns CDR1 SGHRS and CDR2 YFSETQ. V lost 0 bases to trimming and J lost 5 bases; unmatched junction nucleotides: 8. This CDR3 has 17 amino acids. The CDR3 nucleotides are TGCGCCAGCAGCTTGGAGCCCGGGGACAGGGGGCGGGAGACCCAGTACTTC. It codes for CASSLEPGDRGRETQYF. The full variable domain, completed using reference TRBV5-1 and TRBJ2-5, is KAGVTQTPRYLIKTRGQQVTLSCSPISGHRSVSWYQQTPGQGLQFLFEYFSETQRNKGNFPGRFSGRQFSNSRSEMNVSTLELGDSALYLCASSLEPGDRGRETQYFGPGTRLLVL.

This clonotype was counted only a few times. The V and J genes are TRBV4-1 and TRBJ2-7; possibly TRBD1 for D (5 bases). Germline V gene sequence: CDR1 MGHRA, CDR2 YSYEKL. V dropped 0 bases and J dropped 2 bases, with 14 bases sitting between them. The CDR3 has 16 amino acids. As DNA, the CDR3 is TGCGCCAGCAGCCAAGAGGGTGGGGCCAGCCCCTACGAGCAGTACTTC. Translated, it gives CASSQEGGASPYEQYF.

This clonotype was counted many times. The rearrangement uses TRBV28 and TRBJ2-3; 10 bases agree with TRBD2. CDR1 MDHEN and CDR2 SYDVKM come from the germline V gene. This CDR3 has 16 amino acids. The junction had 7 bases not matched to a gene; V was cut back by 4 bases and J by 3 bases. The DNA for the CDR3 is TGTGCCAGCAGTTCAGCTAGCGGGAGCAGGACAGATACGCAGTATTTT. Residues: CASSSASGSRTDTQYF.

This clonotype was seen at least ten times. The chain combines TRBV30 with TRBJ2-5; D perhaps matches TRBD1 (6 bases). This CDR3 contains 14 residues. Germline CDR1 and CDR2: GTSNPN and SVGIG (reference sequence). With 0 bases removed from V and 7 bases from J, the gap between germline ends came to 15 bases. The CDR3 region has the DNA TGTGCCTGGAGTGTAAGGACAGCCGGAGGGACCCAGTACTTC. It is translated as CAWSVRTAGGTQYF. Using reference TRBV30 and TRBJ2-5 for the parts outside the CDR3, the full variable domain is SQTIHQWPATLVQPVGSPLSLECTVEGTSNPNLYWYRQAAGRGLQLLFYSVGIGQISSEVPQNLSASRPQDRQFILSSKKLLLSDSGFYLCAWSVRTAGGTQYFGPGTRLLVL.

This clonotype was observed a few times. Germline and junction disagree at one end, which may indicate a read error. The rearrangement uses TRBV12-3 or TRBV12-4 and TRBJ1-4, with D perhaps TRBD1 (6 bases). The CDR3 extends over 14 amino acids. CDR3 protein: CASSLTGLNQKLFF. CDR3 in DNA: TGTGCCAGCAGTTTAACAGGGCTTAATCAAAAACTGTTTTTT.

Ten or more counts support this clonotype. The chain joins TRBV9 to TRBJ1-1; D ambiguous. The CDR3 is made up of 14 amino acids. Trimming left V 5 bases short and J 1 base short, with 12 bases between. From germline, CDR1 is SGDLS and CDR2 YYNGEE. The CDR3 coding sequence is TGTGCCAGCAGTCACCAGAGTCGGAACACTGAAGCTTTCTTT. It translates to CASSHQSRNTEAFF. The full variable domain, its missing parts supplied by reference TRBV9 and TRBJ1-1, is DSGVTQTPKHLITATGQRVTLRCSPRSGDLSVYWYQQSLDQGLQFLIQYYNGEERAKGNILERFSAQQFPDLHSELNLSSLELGDSALYFCASSHQSRNTEAFFGQGTRLTVV.

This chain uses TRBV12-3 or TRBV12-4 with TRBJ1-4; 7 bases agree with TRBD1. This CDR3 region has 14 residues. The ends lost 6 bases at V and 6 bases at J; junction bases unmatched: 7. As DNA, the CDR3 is TGTGCCAGCAGCGTGGGACAGTTAGATGAAAAACTGTTTTTT. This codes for CASSVGQLDEKLFF.

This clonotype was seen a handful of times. The CDR3 sequence: CASSLDTAYEQYF. For the CDR3, the DNA is TGTGCCAGCAGCTTGGACACGGCCTACGAGCAGTACTTC. This chain joins TRBV7-8 and TRBJ2-7; D possibly corresponds to TRBD1 (5 bases). This CDR3 is 13 amino acids long. Trimming shortened V by 3 bases and J by 2 bases, and 8 bases separated the two germline ends. The germline V gene encodes CDR1 SGHVS and CDR2 FQNEAQ.

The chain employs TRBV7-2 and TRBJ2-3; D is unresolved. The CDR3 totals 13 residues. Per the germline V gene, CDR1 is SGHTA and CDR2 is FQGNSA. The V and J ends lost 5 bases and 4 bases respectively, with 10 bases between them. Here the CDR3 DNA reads TGTGCCAGCAGCCCTTTCATTTCAGATACGCAGTATTTT. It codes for CASSPFISDTQYF.

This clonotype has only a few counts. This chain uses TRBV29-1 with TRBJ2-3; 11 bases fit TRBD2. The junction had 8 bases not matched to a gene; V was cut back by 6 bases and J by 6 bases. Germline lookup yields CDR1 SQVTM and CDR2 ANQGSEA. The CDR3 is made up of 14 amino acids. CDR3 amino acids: CSVQGLAGGDTQYF. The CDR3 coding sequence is TGCAGCGTCCAAGGACTAGCGGGTGGGGATACGCAGTATTTT.

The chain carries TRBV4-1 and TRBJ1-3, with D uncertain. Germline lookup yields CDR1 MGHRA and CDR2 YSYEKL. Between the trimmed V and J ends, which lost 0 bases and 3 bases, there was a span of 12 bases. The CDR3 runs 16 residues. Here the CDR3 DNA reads TGCGCCAGCAGCCAAGATATCCGGGCAGGTGGAAACACCATATATTTT. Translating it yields CASSQDIRAGGNTIYF.

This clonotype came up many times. The CDR3 nucleotides are TGTGCCAGCAGGTCGCCGTCGTCCGAGCAGTACTTC. It yields the protein CASRSPSSEQYF. This sequence joins TRBV28 and TRBJ2-7; no firm D call. V was shortened by 6 bases and J by 6 bases, with 12 bases between the two germline ends. The germline gives CDR1 MDHEN, CDR2 SYDVKM. The CDR3 runs to 12 residues. Using reference TRBV28 and TRBJ2-7 for the parts outside the CDR3, the full variable domain is DVKVTQSSRYLVKRTGEKVFLECVQDMDHENMFWYRQDPGLGLRLIYFSYDVKMKEKGDIPEGYSVSREKKERFSLILESASTNQTSMYLCASRSPSSEQYFGPGTRLTVT.

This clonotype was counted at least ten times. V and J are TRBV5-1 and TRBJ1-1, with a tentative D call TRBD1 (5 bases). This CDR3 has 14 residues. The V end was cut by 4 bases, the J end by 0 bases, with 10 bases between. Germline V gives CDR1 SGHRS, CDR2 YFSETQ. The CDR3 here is CASSIRVMNTEAFF. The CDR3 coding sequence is TGCGCCAGCAGCATCAGGGTCATGAACACTGAAGCTTTCTTT. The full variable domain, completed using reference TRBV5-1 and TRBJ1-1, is KAGVTQTPRYLIKTRGQQVTLSCSPISGHRSVSWYQQTPGQGLQFLFEYFSETQRNKGNFPGRFSGRQFSNSRSEMNVSTLELGDSALYLCASSIRVMNTEAFFGQGTRLTVV.

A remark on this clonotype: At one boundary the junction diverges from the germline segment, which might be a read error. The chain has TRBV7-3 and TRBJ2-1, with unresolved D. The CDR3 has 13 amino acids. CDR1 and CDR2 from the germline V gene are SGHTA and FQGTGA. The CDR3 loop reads CASSLTQLDEQLF. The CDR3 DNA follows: TGTGCCAGCAGCTTAACTCAACTGGATGAGCAGCTCTTC.

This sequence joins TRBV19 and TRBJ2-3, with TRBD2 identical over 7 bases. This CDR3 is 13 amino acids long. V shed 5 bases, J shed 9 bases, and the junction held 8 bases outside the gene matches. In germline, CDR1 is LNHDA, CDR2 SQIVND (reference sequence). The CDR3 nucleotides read TGTGCCAGTAGTGTAGGAGCTAGCGGCACGCAGTATTTT. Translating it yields CASSVGASGTQYF.

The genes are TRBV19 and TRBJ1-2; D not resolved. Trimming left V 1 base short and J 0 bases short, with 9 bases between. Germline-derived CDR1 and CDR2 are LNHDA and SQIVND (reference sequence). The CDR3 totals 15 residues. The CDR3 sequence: CASSIGEWTNYGYTF. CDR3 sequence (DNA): TGTGCCAGTAGTATAGGGGAGTGGACTAACTATGGCTACACCTTC.